Listed below are T cell receptor beta chains from one sample, sequenced in a study of blood T cell repertoires in COVID-19. Measured with immunoSEQ multiplex PCR; TCRdb has only the in-frame clones, and not every one. The table shows 100,000 to 120,000 clones, with around 85% occurring only once. Sequencing was carried out using peripheral blood. The receptors stem from a woman aged 55-70 years with COVID-19, enrolled during active disease. Both conserved end residues are part of each CDR3. The order of the fields is V gene, J gene, clone size, D gene, CDR3 DNA, CDR3 protein. D genes are given only for firm matches. Only part of the rows carry a size: once, few, many, or a class if the clone is expanded.

v_call: TRBV24-1
j_call: TRBJ1-2
clone_size: once
d_call: TRBD1
cdr3_nt: TGTGCCACCAGTCTTGCAGGGGGCGAATACTATGGCTACACCTTC
cdr3_aa: CATSLAGGEYYGYTF

v_call: TRBV18
j_call: TRBJ1-1
clone_size: .
d_call: TRBD1
cdr3_nt: TGTGCCAGCTCACCGGGACAGGGTTTATTGACTGAAGCTTTCTTT
cdr3_aa: CASSPGQGLLTEAFF

v_call: TRBV5-1
j_call: TRBJ1-3
clone_size: .
d_call: .
cdr3_nt: TGCGCCAGCAGCTTGTTATCTGGAAACACCATATATTTT
cdr3_aa: CASSLLSGNTIYF

v_call: TRBV9
j_call: TRBJ1-1
clone_size: .
d_call: TRBD1
cdr3_nt: TGTGCCAGCAGCGTAGCCCGGGACAGCATTTCCACTGAAGCTTTCTTT
cdr3_aa: CASSVARDSISTEAFF

v_call: TRBV19
j_call: TRBJ1-5
clone_size: .
d_call: .
cdr3_nt: TGTGCCAGTAGTACCGCTGAGGCTCAGCCCCAGCATTTT
cdr3_aa: CASSTAEAQPQHF

v_call: TRBV9
j_call: TRBJ1-2
clone_size: .
d_call: TRBD1
cdr3_nt: TGTGCCAGCAGCCCCCGGACAGGTGGGGCAATTTATGGCTACACCTTC
cdr3_aa: CASSPRTGGAIYGYTF

v_call: TRBV5-6
j_call: TRBJ2-7
clone_size: .
d_call: TRBD1
cdr3_nt: TGTGCCAGCAGCCATCGACAGGGGGTTTTCTACGAGCAGTACTTC
cdr3_aa: CASSHRQGVFYEQYF

v_call: TRBV13
j_call: TRBJ1-2
clone_size: .
d_call: TRBD1
cdr3_nt: TGTGCCAGCAGCAGCAACCCCAGACCGGGACAGCCTAACTATGGCTACACCTTC
cdr3_aa: CASSSNPRPGQPNYGYTF

v_call: TRBV7-3
j_call: TRBJ2-1
clone_size: .
d_call: TRBD1
cdr3_nt: TGTGCCAGCAGCTCTGGACAGGGGGGTTACAATGAGCAGTTCTTC
cdr3_aa: CASSSGQGGYNEQFF

v_call: TRBV23-1
j_call: TRBJ2-1
clone_size: .
d_call: TRBD2
cdr3_nt: TGCGCCAGTAGGACTAGCGGGTTGAATTACCTTTACAATGAGCAGTTCTTC
cdr3_aa: CASRTSGLNYLYNEQFF

v_call: TRBV30
j_call: TRBJ1-3
clone_size: .
d_call: .
cdr3_nt: TGTGCCTGGAGTGCAAACAGGGCTGGAAACACCATATATTTT
cdr3_aa: CAWSANRAGNTIYF

v_call: TRBV9
j_call: TRBJ2-1
clone_size: .
d_call: TRBD2
cdr3_nt: TGTGCCAGCAGCGTAGAGGAGCGGGGGGTCACCTACAATGAGCAGTTCTTC
cdr3_aa: CASSVEERGVTYNEQFF

v_call: TRBV3-1/TRBV3-2
j_call: TRBJ2-1
clone_size: once
d_call: .
cdr3_nt: TGTGCCAGCAGCCAAGAGGGGGGAAGGTCCTACAATGAGCAGTTCTTC
cdr3_aa: CASSQEGGRSYNEQFF

v_call: TRBV6-5
j_call: TRBJ2-7
clone_size: few
d_call: .
cdr3_nt: TGTGCCAGCAATGCTGAGGAAGGCGAGCAGTACTTC
cdr3_aa: CASNAEEGEQYF

v_call: TRBV5-6
j_call: TRBJ1-6
clone_size: .
d_call: .
cdr3_nt: TGTGCCAGCAGCTTTTTTGTTCGGGGGAATTCACCCCTCCACTTT
cdr3_aa: CASSFFVRGNSPLHF

v_call: TRBV19
j_call: TRBJ2-5
clone_size: .
d_call: .
cdr3_nt: TGTGCCAGTAGTATCGGGACACCACAAGAGACCCAGTACTTC
cdr3_aa: CASSIGTPQETQYF

v_call: TRBV5-1
j_call: TRBJ1-2
clone_size: few
d_call: TRBD1
cdr3_nt: TGCGCCAGCAGTTCTCTTGTGGACAGGGATTTATCTTTGGATGGCTACACCTTC
cdr3_aa: CASSSLVDRDLSLDGYTF

v_call: TRBV18
j_call: TRBJ2-3
clone_size: .
d_call: .
cdr3_nt: TGTGCCAGCTCACTACCACTACGGGATACGCAGTATTTT
cdr3_aa: CASSLPLRDTQYF

v_call: TRBV6-1
j_call: TRBJ1-1
clone_size: .
d_call: .
cdr3_nt: TGTGCCAGCAGTGAAGCGGGTTCGGGGGGGAGAACTGAAGCTTTCTTT
cdr3_aa: CASSEAGSGGRTEAFF

v_call: TRBV4-1
j_call: TRBJ1-1
clone_size: .
d_call: .
cdr3_nt: TGCGCCAGCAGCCAAACTTCCGCTTTGAGCGGAGGGACTGAAGCTTTCTTT
cdr3_aa: CASSQTSALSGGTEAFF